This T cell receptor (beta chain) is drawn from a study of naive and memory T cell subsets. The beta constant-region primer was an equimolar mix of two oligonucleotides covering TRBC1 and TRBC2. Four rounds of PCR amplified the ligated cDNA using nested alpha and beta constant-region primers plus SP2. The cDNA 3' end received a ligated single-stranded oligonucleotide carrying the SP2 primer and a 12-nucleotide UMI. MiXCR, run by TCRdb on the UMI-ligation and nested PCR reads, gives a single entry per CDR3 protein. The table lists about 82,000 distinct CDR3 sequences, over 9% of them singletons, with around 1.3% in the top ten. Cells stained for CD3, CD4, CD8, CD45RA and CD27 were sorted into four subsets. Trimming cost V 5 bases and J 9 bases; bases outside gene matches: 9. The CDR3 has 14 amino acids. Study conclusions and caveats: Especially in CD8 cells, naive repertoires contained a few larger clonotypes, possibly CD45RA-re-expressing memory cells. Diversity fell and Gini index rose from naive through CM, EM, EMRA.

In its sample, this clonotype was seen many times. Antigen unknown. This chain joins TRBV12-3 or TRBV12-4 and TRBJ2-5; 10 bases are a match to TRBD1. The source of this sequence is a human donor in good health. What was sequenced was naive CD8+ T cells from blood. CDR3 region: CASSLGQGPLPQYF. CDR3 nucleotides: TGTGCCAGCAGTCTGGGACAGGGGCCCCTTCCCCAGTACTTC.